Here is one T cell receptor beta chain with its context. V was cut by 6 bases and J by 2 bases, with 17 bases left in between. The length of the CDR3 is 15 residues. Germline values: CDR1 SNHLY, CDR2 FYNNEI. These data originate in a study of blood T cell repertoires in COVID-19. Authors' data handling: Nucleated cell counts were estimated from reference gene primer amplification. TCRdb keeps only in-frame clones here, not all; method: immunoSEQ multiplex PCR. Clonal size and the V and J genes are those of that table, whereas D and trimming came from the DNA. The profile shows over 130,000 clones, roughly 80% of them singletons.

The source of this sequence is a woman between 50 and 59 years old with active or convalescent COVID-19. The J gene is TRBJ2-7, the V gene TRBV2; tentative D call: TRBD2 (5 bases). Input material: peripheral blood. The CDR3 spells CASRQDYMGPYEQYF. The CDR3 DNA follows: TGTGCCAGCAGGCAAGACTACATGGGCCCCTACGAGCAGTACTTC.